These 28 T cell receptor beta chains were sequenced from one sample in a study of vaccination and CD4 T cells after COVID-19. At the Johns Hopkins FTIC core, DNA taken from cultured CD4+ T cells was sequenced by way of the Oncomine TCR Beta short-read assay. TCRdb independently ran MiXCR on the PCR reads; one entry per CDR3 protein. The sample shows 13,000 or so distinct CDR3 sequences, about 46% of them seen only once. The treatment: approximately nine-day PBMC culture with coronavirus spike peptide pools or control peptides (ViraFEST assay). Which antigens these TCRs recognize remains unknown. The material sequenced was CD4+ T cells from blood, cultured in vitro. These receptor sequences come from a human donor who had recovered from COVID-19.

The CDR3 coding sequence is TGTGCCAGCAGTTACTCAGGGGAGCAGGGGGGTTACGAGCAGTACTTC. Encoded protein: CASSYSGEQGGYEQYF. The rearrangement uses TRBV6-2 or TRBV6-3 and TRBJ2-7, with a tentative D call TRBD1 (7 bases). V lost 0 bases and J 4 bases, leaving 16 bases between the germline ends. CDR1 MNHEY and CDR2 SVGEGT come from the germline V gene. This CDR3 spans 16 amino acids.

The CDR3 nucleotides read TGTGCCAGCAGCTTAGGCCCAGACAGGGGCAAGCCCCAGCATTTT. Translating gives CASSLGPDRGKPQHF. The chain combines TRBV7-8 with TRBJ1-5; 8 nucleotides line up with TRBD1. The CDR3 length is 15 residues. CDR1 and CDR2 (germline): SGHVS, FQNEAQ. V shed 1 base, J shed 8 bases, and the junction held 7 bases outside the gene matches.

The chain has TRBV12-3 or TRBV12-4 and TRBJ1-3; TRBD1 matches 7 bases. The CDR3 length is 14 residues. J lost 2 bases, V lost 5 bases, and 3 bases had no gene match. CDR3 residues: CASSGTGAGNTIYF. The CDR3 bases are TGTGCCAGCAGTGGCACAGGGGCTGGAAACACCATATATTTT.

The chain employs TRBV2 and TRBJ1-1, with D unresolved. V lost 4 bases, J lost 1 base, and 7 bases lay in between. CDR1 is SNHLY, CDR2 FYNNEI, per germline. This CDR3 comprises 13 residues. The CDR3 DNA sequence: TGTGCCAGCAGTGTTGGCGAGAACACTGAAGCTTTCTTT. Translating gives CASSVGENTEAFF. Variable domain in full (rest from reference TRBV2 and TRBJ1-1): EPEVTQTPSHQVTQMGQEVILRCVPISNHLYFYWYRQILGQKVEFLVSFYNNEISEKSEIFDDQFSVERPDGSNFTLKIRSTKLEDSAMYFCASSVGENTEAFFGQGTRLTVV.

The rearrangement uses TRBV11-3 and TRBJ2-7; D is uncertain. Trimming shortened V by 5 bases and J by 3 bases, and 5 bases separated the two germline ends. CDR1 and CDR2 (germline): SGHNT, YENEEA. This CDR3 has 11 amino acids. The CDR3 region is CASSRDYEQYF. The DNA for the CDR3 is TGTGCCAGCAGCAGGGACTACGAGCAGTACTTC.

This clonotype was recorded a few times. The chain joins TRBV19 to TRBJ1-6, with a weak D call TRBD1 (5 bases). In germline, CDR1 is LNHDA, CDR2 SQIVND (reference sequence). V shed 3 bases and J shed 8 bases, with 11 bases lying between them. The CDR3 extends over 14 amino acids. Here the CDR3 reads CASSMSAGHSPLHF. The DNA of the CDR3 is TGTGCCAGTAGTATGTCGGCGGGACATTCACCCCTCCACTTT.

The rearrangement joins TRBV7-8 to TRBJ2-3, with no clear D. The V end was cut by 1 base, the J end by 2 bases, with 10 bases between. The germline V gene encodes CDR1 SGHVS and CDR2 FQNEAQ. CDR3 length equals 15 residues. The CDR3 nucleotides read TGTGCCAGCAGCTTAGGGTTACGGACCACAGATACGCAGTATTTT. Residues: CASSLGLRTTDTQYF. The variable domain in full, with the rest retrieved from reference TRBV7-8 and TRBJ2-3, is GAGVSQSPRYKVAKRGQDVALRCDPISGHVSLFWYQQALGQGPEFLTYFQNEAQLDKSGLPSDRFFAERPEGSVSTLKIQRTQQEDSAVYLCASSLGLRTTDTQYFGPGTRLTVL.

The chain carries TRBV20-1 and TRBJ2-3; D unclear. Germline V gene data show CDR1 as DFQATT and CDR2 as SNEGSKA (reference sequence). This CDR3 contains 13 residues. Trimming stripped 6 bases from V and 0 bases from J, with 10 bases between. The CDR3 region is CSARAVSTDTQYF. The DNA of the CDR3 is TGCAGTGCCCGGGCAGTGAGCACAGATACGCAGTATTTT.

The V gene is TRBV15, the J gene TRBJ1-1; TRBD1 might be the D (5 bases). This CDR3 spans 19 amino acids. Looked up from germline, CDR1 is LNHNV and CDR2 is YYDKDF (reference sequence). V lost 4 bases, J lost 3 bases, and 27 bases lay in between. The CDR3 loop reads CATSITYTDRTPIYTEAFF. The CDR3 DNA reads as TGTGCCACCAGCATAACGTACACAGACCGGACACCCATATACACTGAAGCTTTCTTT.

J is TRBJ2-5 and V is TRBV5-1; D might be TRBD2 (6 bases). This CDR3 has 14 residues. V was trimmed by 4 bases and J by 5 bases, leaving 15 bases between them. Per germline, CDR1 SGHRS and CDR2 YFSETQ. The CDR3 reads CASSEGGREETQYF. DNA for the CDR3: TGCGCCAGCAGCGAGGGAGGACGGGAGGAGACCCAGTACTTC.

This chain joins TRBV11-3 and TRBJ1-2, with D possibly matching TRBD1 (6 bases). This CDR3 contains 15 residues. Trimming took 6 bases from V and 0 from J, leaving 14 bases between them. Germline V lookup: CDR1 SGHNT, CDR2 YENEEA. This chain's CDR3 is CASSQGGLTNYGYTF. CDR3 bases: TGTGCCAGCAGTCAAGGGGGACTGACTAACTATGGCTACACCTTC.

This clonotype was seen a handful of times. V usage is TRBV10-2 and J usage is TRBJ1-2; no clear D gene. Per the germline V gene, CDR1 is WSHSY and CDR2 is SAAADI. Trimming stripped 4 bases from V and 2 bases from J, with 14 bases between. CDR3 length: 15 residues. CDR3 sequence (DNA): TGCGCCAGCAGTGGGCAGGATGGTGGGAACTATGGCTACACCTTC. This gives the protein CASSGQDGGNYGYTF.

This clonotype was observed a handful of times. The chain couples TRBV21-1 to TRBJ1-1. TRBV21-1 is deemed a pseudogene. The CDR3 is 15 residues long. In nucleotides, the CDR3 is TGTGCCAGCAGCAACGGGTTACTTTTCGGAACTGAAGCTTTCTTT. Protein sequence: CASSNGLLFGTEAFF.

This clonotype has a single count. The CDR3: CASSLASAVNTEAFF. Here the CDR3 DNA reads TGTGCCAGCAGCTTGGCCTCCGCCGTGAACACTGAAGCTTTCTTT. The chain is built from TRBV5-4 and TRBJ1-1; D unclear. Trimming shortened V by 0 bases and J by 0 bases, and 9 bases separated the two germline ends. The CDR3 loop spans 15 amino acids. Germline-derived CDR1 and CDR2 are SGHNT and YYREEE (reference sequence).

CDR3 loop: CASSTGTPIGSNEKLFF. The DNA for the CDR3 is TGTGCCAGCAGCACCGGGACACCCATCGGGTCCAATGAAAAACTGTTTTTT. This chain uses TRBV6-1 with TRBJ1-4, with TRBD1 as a possible D gene (6 bases). Germline lookup yields CDR1 MNHNS and CDR2 SASEGT. The ends were cut back, 6 bases at V and 5 bases at J, with 22 bases in the middle. The length of the CDR3 is 17 residues.

The CDR3 DNA sequence: TGCGCCAGCAGCCAAGATCTGGCATACTACGAGCAGTACTTC. Translating it yields CASSQDLAYYEQYF. The rearrangement uses TRBV4-3 and TRBJ2-7; D unresolved. V was shortened by 0 bases and J by 3 bases, with 9 bases between the two germline ends. Germline CDR1 and CDR2: LGHNA and YSLEER. The CDR3 has 14 amino acids.

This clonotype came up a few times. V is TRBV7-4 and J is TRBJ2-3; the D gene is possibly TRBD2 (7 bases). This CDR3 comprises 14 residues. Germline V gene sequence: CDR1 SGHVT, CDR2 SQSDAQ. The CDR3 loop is CPLEGGQFTDTQYF. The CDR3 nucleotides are TGTCCCCTGGAGGGGGGGCAATTTACAGATACGCAGTATTTT.

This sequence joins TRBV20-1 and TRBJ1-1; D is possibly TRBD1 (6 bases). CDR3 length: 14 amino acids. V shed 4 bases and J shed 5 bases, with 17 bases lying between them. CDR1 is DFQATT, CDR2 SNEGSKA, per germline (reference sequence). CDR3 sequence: CSAIYGGTRTEAFF. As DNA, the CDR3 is TGCAGTGCTATCTACGGGGGCACCAGGACTGAAGCTTTCTTT.

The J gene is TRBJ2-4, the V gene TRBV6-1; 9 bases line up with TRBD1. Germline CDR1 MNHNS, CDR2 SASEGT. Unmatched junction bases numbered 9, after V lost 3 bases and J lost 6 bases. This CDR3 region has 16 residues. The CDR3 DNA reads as TGTGCCAGCAGTGATTTCCGGACAGGGGAAAGAAACATTCAGTACTTC. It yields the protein CASSDFRTGERNIQYF.

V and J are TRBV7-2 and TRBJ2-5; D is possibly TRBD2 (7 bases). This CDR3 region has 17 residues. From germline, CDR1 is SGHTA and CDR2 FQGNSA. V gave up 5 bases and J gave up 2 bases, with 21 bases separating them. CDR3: CASSPPNRAGVQETQYF. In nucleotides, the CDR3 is TGTGCCAGCAGCCCCCCCAACAGGGCGGGGGTACAAGAGACCCAGTACTTC.

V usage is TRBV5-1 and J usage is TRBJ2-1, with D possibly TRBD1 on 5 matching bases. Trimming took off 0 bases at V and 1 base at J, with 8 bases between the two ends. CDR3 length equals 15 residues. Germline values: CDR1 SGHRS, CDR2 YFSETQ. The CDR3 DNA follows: TGCGCCAGCAGCTTGGAAGGGGTGTCCTACAATGAGCAGTTCTTC. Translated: CASSLEGVSYNEQFF.

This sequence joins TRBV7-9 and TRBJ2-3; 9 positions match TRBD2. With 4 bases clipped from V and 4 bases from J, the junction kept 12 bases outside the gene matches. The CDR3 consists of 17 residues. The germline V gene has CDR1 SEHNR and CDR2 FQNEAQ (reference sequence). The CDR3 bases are TGTGCCAGCAGCTCCCTCGTAGCGGGGGACATTGCAGATACGCAGTATTTT. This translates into CASSSLVAGDIADTQYF.

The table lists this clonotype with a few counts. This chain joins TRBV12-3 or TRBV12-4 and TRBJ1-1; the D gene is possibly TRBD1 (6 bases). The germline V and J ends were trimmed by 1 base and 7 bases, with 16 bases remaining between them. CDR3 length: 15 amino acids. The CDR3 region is CASSLGSQGKNEAFF. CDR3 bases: TGTGCCAGCAGTTTAGGATCACAGGGTAAAAATGAAGCTTTCTTT.

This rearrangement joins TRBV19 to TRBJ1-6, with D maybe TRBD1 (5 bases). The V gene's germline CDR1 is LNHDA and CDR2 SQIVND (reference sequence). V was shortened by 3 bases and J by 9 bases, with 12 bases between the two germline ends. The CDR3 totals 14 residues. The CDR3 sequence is CASSMSAGLSPLHF. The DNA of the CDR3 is TGTGCCAGTAGTATGTCGGCGGGACTTTCACCCCTCCACTTT.

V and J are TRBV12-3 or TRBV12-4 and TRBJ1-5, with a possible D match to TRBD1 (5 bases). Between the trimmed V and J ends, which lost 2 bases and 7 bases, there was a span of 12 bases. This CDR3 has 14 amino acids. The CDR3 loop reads CASSLRGGGQPQHF. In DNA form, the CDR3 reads TGTGCCAGCAGTTTAAGGGGCGGTGGCCAGCCCCAGCATTTT.

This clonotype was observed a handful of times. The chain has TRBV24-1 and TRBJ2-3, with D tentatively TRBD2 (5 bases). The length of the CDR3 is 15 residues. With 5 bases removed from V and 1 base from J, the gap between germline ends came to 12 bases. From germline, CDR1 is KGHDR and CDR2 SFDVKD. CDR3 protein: CATSVGGKRTDTQYF. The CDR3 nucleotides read TGTGCCACCAGTGTTGGAGGAAAACGCACAGATACGCAGTATTTT.

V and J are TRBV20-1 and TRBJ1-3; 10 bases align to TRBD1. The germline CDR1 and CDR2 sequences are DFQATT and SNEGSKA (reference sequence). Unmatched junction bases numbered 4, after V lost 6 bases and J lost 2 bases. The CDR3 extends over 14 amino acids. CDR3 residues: CSATDRGPGNTIYF. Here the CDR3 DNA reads TGCAGTGCAACAGACAGGGGGCCTGGAAACACCATATATTTT.

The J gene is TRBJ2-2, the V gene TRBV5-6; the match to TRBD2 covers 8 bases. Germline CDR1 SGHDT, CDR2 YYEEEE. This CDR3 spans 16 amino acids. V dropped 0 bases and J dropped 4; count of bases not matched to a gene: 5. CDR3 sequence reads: CASSLVVRGGTGELFF. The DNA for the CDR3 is TGTGCCAGCAGCTTGGTGGTTCGGGGGGGCACCGGGGAGCTGTTTTTT.